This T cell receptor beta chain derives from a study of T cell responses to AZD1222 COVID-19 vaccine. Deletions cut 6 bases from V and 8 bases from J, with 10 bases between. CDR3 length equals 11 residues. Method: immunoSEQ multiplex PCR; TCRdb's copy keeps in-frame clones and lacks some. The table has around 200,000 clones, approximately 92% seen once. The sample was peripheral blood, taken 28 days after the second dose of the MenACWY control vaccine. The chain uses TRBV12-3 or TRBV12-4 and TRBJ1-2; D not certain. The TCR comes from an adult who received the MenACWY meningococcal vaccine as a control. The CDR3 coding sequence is TGTGCCAGCAGCACTGGGGTAGGCTACACCTTC. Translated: CASSTGVGYTF.